Sequencing of this T cell receptor beta chain was carried out in a study of blood T cell repertoires in COVID-19. About the research overall: Sites in the United States, Italy and Spain provided acute and convalescent COVID-19 samples. The analysed material was cDNA or gDNA that came from T cells, B-cell-depleted T cells, or PBMCs.

Per germline, CDR1 SGHTA and CDR2 FQGNSA. V was clipped by 7 bases and J by 2 bases, with 13 bases between them. The CDR3 is made up of 14 amino acids. Under the authors' procedure: The authors estimated nucleated cell counts from reference gene primer amplification. This table comes from immunoSEQ multiplex PCR, and its TCRdb copy is limited to in-frame clones, with some not included. Clonal size and the V and J genes are those of that table, whereas D and trimming came from the DNA. The sample has around 300,000 clones, about nine tenths seen once. Sequenced: peripheral blood. The receptor was isolated from a man aged 18 to 30 with active or convalescent COVID-19. This chain uses TRBV7-2 with TRBJ2-3; D is possibly TRBD1 (5 bases). The CDR3 sequence: CASNGLGLTDTQYF. In DNA form, the CDR3 reads TGTGCCAGCAACGGTTTGGGGCTCACAGATACGCAGTATTTT. Variable domain in full (rest from reference TRBV7-2 and TRBJ2-3): GAGVSQSPSNKVTEKGKDVELRCDPISGHTALYWYRQSLGQGLEFLIYFQGNSAPDKSGLPSDRFSAERTGGSVSTLTIQRTQQEDSAVYLCASNGLGLTDTQYFGPGTRLTVL.